Listed below are T cell receptor beta chains from one sample, sequenced in a study of patients and donors after allogeneic stem cell transplantation. One entry per CDR3 protein, called by TCRdb with MiXCR from the RT-PCR reads. The data show under 200,000 distinct CDR3 sequences, approximately 22% seen once. Sequenced sample: blood, either unsorted or a sorted T cell fraction (not recorded which). The receptors come from a human donor who was either an allogeneic HSCT recipient or a stem cell or donor lymphocyte infusion donor (not recorded which). It is not recorded whose cells these are; they may come from a transplant donor. The conserved cysteine and the conserved F or W are not part of the CDR3 here. The D gene is left open where the match is weak.

d_call: NA; v_call: TRBV13; cdr3_aa: AGQRGAEAF
d_call: NA; v_call: TRBV7-2; cdr3_aa: ASSLVGSSGNTIY
d_call: TRBD1; v_call: TRBV12-3/TRBV12-4; cdr3_aa: ASSATGAEQY
d_call: NA; v_call: TRBV12-3/TRBV12-4; cdr3_aa: ASSLGNSNQPQH
d_call: TRBD2; v_call: TRBV6-5; cdr3_aa: ASTRTSGSGEQY
d_call: NA; v_call: TRBV20-1; cdr3_aa: SARDPAGSGPEAF
d_call: TRBD1; v_call: TRBV6-5; cdr3_aa: ASSLTGTGYTDTQY
d_call: NA; v_call: TRBV20-1; cdr3_aa: SAQAGGGPNDEQF
d_call: TRBD1; v_call: TRBV19; cdr3_aa: ASSVGTANEQF
d_call: TRBD2; v_call: TRBV5-1; cdr3_aa: ASSSFLGGYEQY
d_call: NA; v_call: TRBV2; cdr3_aa: ASRTGYWNTEAF
d_call: NA; v_call: TRBV9; cdr3_aa: ASSGGGEYGNTIY
d_call: NA; v_call: TRBV25-1; cdr3_aa: ASSEWGRVGSEAF
d_call: NA; v_call: TRBV6-2/TRBV6-3; cdr3_aa: ASSYRQGLMNTEAF
d_call: NA; v_call: TRBV11-3; cdr3_aa: ASSTVMPGRDYGYT
d_call: NA; v_call: TRBV7-9; cdr3_aa: ASSGAWSRTPLH
d_call: TRBD1; v_call: TRBV5-1; cdr3_aa: ASSNTGEETQY
d_call: TRBD2; v_call: TRBV20-1; cdr3_aa: SAPPWGGTTDTQY
d_call: NA; v_call: TRBV5-1; cdr3_aa: ASSPMGPNTEAF
d_call: TRBD2; v_call: TRBV14; cdr3_aa: ASSHTIGGNYNEQF
d_call: TRBD1; v_call: TRBV24-1; cdr3_aa: ATSDPGQGNEKLF
d_call: NA; v_call: TRBV5-1; cdr3_aa: ASSLVGAGANEQY
d_call: TRBD1; v_call: TRBV20-1; cdr3_aa: SARTGARYEQY
d_call: NA; v_call: TRBV20-1; cdr3_aa: SASLSTIEKLF
d_call: TRBD1; v_call: TRBV9; cdr3_aa: ASSAHPGGDYT
d_call: NA; v_call: TRBV20-1; cdr3_aa: SAVETSTDTQY
d_call: NA; v_call: TRBV5-1; cdr3_aa: ASSLEGAGGLF
d_call: NA; v_call: TRBV12-3/TRBV12-4; cdr3_aa: ASSYAYGRVNYGYT
d_call: NA; v_call: TRBV5-1; cdr3_aa: ASSFRGALAKNIQY
d_call: TRBD1; v_call: TRBV5-6; cdr3_aa: ASSTIPGQRPVYSNQPQH
d_call: NA; v_call: TRBV5-1; cdr3_aa: ASSLAVSARAF
d_call: NA; v_call: TRBV10-3; cdr3_aa: AISVGTPPEAF
d_call: NA; v_call: TRBV14; cdr3_aa: ASSQASQGDTEAF
d_call: NA; v_call: TRBV29-1; cdr3_aa: SVIPNGVDGYT
d_call: NA; v_call: TRBV7-9; cdr3_aa: ASSHLQNTEAF
d_call: TRBD1; v_call: TRBV6-6; cdr3_aa: ASTPDRAGEQY
d_call: TRBD2; v_call: TRBV7-8; cdr3_aa: ASSLGLKGASGRNEQF
d_call: NA; v_call: TRBV7-8; cdr3_aa: ASSPTGGIRESAF
d_call: NA; v_call: TRBV2; cdr3_aa: ASRKLLRDGNTEAF
d_call: TRBD2; v_call: TRBV5-1; cdr3_aa: ASSSSGGFNNEQF
d_call: NA; v_call: TRBV29-1; cdr3_aa: SVGGEGTEAF